This note documents a single TCR beta chain sequence. Between the trimmed V and J ends, which lost 2 bases and 8 bases, there was a span of 13 bases. Germline CDR1 and CDR2: GTSNPN and SVGIG (reference sequence). The CDR3 spans 14 residues. Profiled with immunoSEQ multiplex PCR; TCRdb holds only in-frame clones, not every one. The repertoire includes 70,000 to 85,000 clones, around 97% of them detected once, and over 0.15% sits in the top ten. This entry comes from a study of technical replicates of blood from a handful of donors. This chain links TRBV30 with TRBJ1-6; D perhaps matches TRBD1 (6 bases). Material: T cells isolated from PBMCs. The TCR was taken from a human donor in good health. The CDR3, as DNA: TGTGCCTGGAGTTCCGGGACATTATATTCACCCCTCCACTTT. Amino acids: CAWSSGTLYSPLHF.